This TCR beta chain is from a study of T cell repertoires in cytomegalovirus infection (dated by TCRdb to about 2019). Turning to the overall study: The HLA type of each donor mattered for the analysis, because public TCR beta signatures pointed to carriage of CMV infection along with the matching HLA type. The paper as a whole reports these results and caveats: The ex vivo response was dominated by HLA-C-restricted CMV-specific TCR beta clonotypes, and the single most frequent clonotype in two of eight donors was supplied by these HLA-C-restricted clonotypes. Carriers of CMV infection plus the relevant HLA type were discriminated by the cumulative frequency of public TCR beta family members in the study cohort and in an independent roughly 320-donor cohort.

From the cysteine up to the phenylalanine, the CDR3 has a length of 17 residues. Kept here is only the CDR3 DNA, which spans 51 bases and is read in frame from base 1. V trim: 5 bases; J trim: 2 bases; unmatched bases: 7. Looking up the germline V gene yields CDR1 MNHNS and CDR2 SASEGT. This sample was sequenced with an Illumina HiSeq 1500. TCRdb reprocessed the public reads (quality trimming at Q25 with fastp, clone calling with MiXCR) and kept in-frame beta chains. Every CDR3 protein is listed once, alongside the most common genes and DNA of its rows. The sample has about 600,000 distinct CDR3 sequences on record, less than 25% of them singletons. Roughly 8% of the sample rests with the top ten. Only a few counts were recorded for this clonotype. The antigen this receptor binds is unknown. No quality values exist for individual bases; no much larger clone is one base distant.

The receptor's source is a human donor in good health (CMV status not recorded). Some clones in this sample may be carry-over from other donors' samples. The chain joins TRBV6-1 to TRBJ2-1; 12 central bases correspond to TRBD2. The sample was CD8+ T cells from PBMCs. In nucleotide form, the sequence is TGTGCCAGCAGTTCTCGACTAGCGGGGGTTACCTACAATGAGCAGTTCTTC. Its translation reads: CASSSRLAGVTYNEQFF.